A selection of T cell receptor beta chains follows, all from one sample in a study of CD8+CD57+ T cells in acquired aplastic anemia. One entry per CDR3 protein results from TCRdb running MiXCR on the reads. The profile covers approximately 380,000 distinct CDR3 sequences, with 65% to 80% appearing a single time and 3% to 4.5% taken by the ten largest. What was sequenced was sorted CD4+, CD8+, or CD8+CD57+ T cells (not recorded which) from PBMCs. The receptors originated from a human donor in good health, serving as a control. The CDR3 runs from the conserved cysteine through the conserved F or W. A clone size is listed for some rows: how often the clone was seen (once, few, many), or a class if it is expanded.

len	abundance	v_gene	j_gene	CDR3aa
14	few	TRBV6-1	TRBJ1-1	CASSEVGMNTEAFF
17	NA	TRBV7-2	TRBJ1-2	CASSLAAGQGGLTGYTF
12	NA	TRBV11-2	TRBJ1-1	CASSVRRGRAFF
12	NA	TRBV5-4	TRBJ2-5	CASSGDPLTQYF
14	many	TRBV13	TRBJ1-3	CASSYQGRGNTIYF
15	NA	TRBV18	TRBJ1-5	CASSPEGRGSQPQHF
15	NA	TRBV12-3/TRBV12-4	TRBJ1-5	CAAGQGGGSGQPQHF
13	NA	TRBV10-3	TRBJ2-5	CAISERQEETQYF
14	NA	TRBV29-1	TRBJ1-5	CSVEDPTYQQTQHF
14	NA	TRBV19	TRBJ1-2	CASSINSRSYGYTF
13	once	TRBV20-1	TRBJ1-4	CSATGTANEKLFF
13	NA	TRBV7-8	NA	CASSLGGVRPQYF
16	many	TRBV20-1	TRBJ2-1	CSAALAGGNIYNEQFF
15	NA	TRBV20-1	TRBJ2-5	CSARDRAGGDETQYF
16	NA	TRBV6-2/TRBV6-3	TRBJ1-3	CASSSGQGSSGNTIYF
17	NA	TRBV9	TRBJ2-3	CASSVGLGGGVTDTQYF
15	NA	TRBV5-4	TRBJ1-5	CASSILAGSNQPQHF
14	many	TRBV19	TRBJ1-6	CASNGEWGHSPLHF
15	NA	TRBV20-1	TRBJ2-3	CSARDVLAPLDTQYF
15	NA	TRBV15	TRBJ2-6	CATSSRASGANVLTF
15	NA	TRBV7-8	TRBJ2-2	CASSRDRVMSGELFF
15	few	TRBV19	TRBJ2-7	CASSFGGTASYEQYF
14	NA	TRBV7-9	TRBJ2-5	CASSLDRQLAGEYF
14	NA	TRBV2	NA	CASRWEGWDTEQFF
13	NA	TRBV20-1	TRBJ1-5	CSARGTGERPQHF
13	NA	TRBV2	TRBJ2-1	CASSVNRNNEQFF
14	NA	TRBV15	TRBJ2-7	CATSARTGGDEQYF
14	NA	TRBV20-1	TRBJ2-5	CSARDIGREETQYF
13	NA	TRBV20-1	TRBJ2-7	CSAIFSYSSQQYF
16	many	TRBV12-3/TRBV12-4	TRBJ2-5	CASSLGRTGYQETQYF
13	NA	TRBV5-6	TRBJ2-3	CASSSYTPDTQYF